One and the same sample provided the 15 T cell receptor beta chains below, sequenced in a study of human T cells and chemical hapten exposure. One entry per CDR3 protein, called by TCRdb with MiXCR from the RACE reads. Here the sample spans 250,000 or so distinct CDR3 sequences, 8.6% being singletons. The time point is: pre-sensitization, week 0. The treatment was: therapeutic diphenylcyclopropenone sensitization with weekly scalp DPC. This specimen consisted of whole blood, obtained in connection with sensitization to the hapten diphenylcyclopropenone (DPC). These receptors were taken from a woman between 40 and 55 years old with alopecia areata. Some clones in this sample may be carry-over from other donors' samples.

This clonotype has a handful of counts. This rearrangement joins TRBV5-1 to TRBJ1-4; D call uncertain. V lost 4 bases, J lost 0 bases, and 7 bases lay in between. Germline V lookup: CDR1 SGHRS, CDR2 YFSETQ. The CDR3 covers 14 residues. The CDR3 coding sequence is TGCGCCAGCAGCGTTCAAGCAACTAATGAAAAACTGTTTTTT. It yields the protein CASSVQATNEKLFF.

V and J are TRBV5-4 and TRBJ1-6, with D possibly being TRBD1 (6 bases). The V end was cut by 1 base, the J end by 6 bases, with 8 bases between. Germline loops: CDR1 SGHNT, CDR2 YYREEE (reference sequence). The CDR3 sequence is 14 residues long. The CDR3 protein is CASSLRGVNSPLHF. CDR3 nucleotides: TGTGCCAGCAGCTTGAGGGGGGTTAATTCACCCCTCCACTTT.

This clonotype was observed a few times. V and J are TRBV29-1 and TRBJ2-7, with TRBD2 identical over 7 bases. Trimming at V came to 1 base and at J to 4 bases, leaving 10 bases not matched to a gene. CDR3 length: 15 amino acids. The germline V gene encodes CDR1 SQVTM and CDR2 ANQGSEA. CDR3 in amino acids: CSVEGGTPGRYEQYF. DNA of the CDR3: TGCAGCGTTGAAGGGGGCACCCCCGGGAGGTACGAGCAGTACTTC.

In its sample, this clonotype was seen many times. The chain is built from TRBV3-1 and TRBJ2-1; D call uncertain. Germline V CDR1 and CDR2: LGHDT, YNNKEL (reference sequence). V lost 3 bases and J 6 bases, leaving 3 bases between the germline ends. This CDR3 is built from 11 residues. CDR3: CASSQINEQFF. The CDR3 coding sequence is TGTGCCAGCAGCCAGATCAATGAGCAGTTCTTC.

The sample holds a few counts of this clonotype. The rearrangement uses TRBV4-1 and TRBJ2-3; 8 bases agree with TRBD2. V shed 4 bases, J shed 0 bases, and the junction held 3 bases outside the gene matches. CDR1 is MGHRA, CDR2 YSYEKL, per germline. The length of the CDR3 is 15 residues. The CDR3 nucleotides read TGCGCCAGCAGCCTAGGCGGGAGGAGCACAGATACGCAGTATTTT. It specifies CASSLGGRSTDTQYF.

In its sample, this clonotype was seen many times. This chain connects TRBV6-2 or TRBV6-3 to TRBJ2-2; D not resolved. Per germline, CDR1 MNHEY and CDR2 SVGEGT. CDR3 size: 12 residues. The V end was cut by 6 bases, the J end by 6 bases, with 8 bases between. The CDR3 nucleotides read TGTGCCAGCAGCCCCGTCTCCGGGGAGCTGTTTTTT. As protein: CASSPVSGELFF.

This clonotype was detected ten times or more. The V call is TRBV7-2, the J call TRBJ2-3; 10 nucleotides line up with TRBD1. The germline gives CDR1 SGHTA, CDR2 FQGNSA. The CDR3 totals 15 residues. The trim removed 5 bases at V and 3 bases at J, leaving 5 bases unmatched. CDR3 region: CASSPDRGLTDTQYF. The CDR3 DNA is TGTGCCAGCAGCCCCGACAGGGGGCTGACAGATACGCAGTATTTT. Based on the CDR3 plus reference TRBV7-2 and TRBJ2-3, the full variable domain is GAGVSQSPSNKVTEKGKDVELRCDPISGHTALYWYRQSLGQGLEFLIYFQGNSAPDKSGLPSDRFSAERTGGSVSTLTIQRTQQEDSAVYLCASSPDRGLTDTQYFGPGTRLTVL.

This clonotype showed up just a few times. This chain joins TRBV7-2 and TRBJ2-5; the D is unclear. The germline V gene encodes CDR1 SGHTA and CDR2 FQGNSA. The CDR3 has 14 amino acids. V gave up 5 bases and J gave up 4 bases, with 14 bases separating them. Written as DNA, the CDR3 is TGTGCCAGCAGCCCGGCGTCTCGAGGAGAGACCCAGTACTTC. Amino acid sequence: CASSPASRGETQYF.

The chain couples TRBV4-1 to TRBJ2-5; 7 bases agree with TRBD2. This CDR3 has 15 residues. V lost 1 base to trimming and J lost 6 bases; unmatched junction nucleotides: 8. The germline gives CDR1 MGHRA, CDR2 YSYEKL. This CDR3 is CASSQGLGLGQTQYF. CDR3 coding DNA: TGCGCCAGCAGCCAAGGGCTCGGACTAGGGCAGACCCAGTACTTC.

The V call is TRBV7-2, the J call TRBJ1-6; D not certain. Per germline, CDR1 SGHTA and CDR2 FQGNSA. The V end was cut by 5 bases, the J end by 4 bases, with 9 bases between. This CDR3 is 14 amino acids long. Here the CDR3 DNA reads TGTGCCAGCAGCCCCCGCGGATATAATTCACCCCTCCACTTT. It is translated as CASSPRGYNSPLHF.

This clonotype appeared a few times. The genes are TRBV6-1 and TRBJ1-5; D not certain. CDR1 is MNHNS, CDR2 SASEGT, per germline. Trimming pared 0 bases from V and 7 bases from J, leaving 10 bases between. The CDR3 runs to 14 residues. The CDR3 protein is CASSEAGLQQPQHF. CDR3 in DNA: TGTGCCAGCAGTGAAGCCGGGTTACAACAGCCCCAGCATTTT.

There are many counts of this clonotype. The V gene is TRBV6-4, the J gene TRBJ2-1; either TRBD1 or TRBD2 may supply D (5 bases each). The CDR3 runs to 15 residues. V shed 10 bases and J shed 9 bases, with 25 bases lying between them. Germline V gives CDR1 MRHNA, CDR2 SNTAGT. CDR3 sequence (DNA): TGTGCCACACCCGACGGGACGGTCATTAAGGGTGAGCAGTTCTTC. It is translated as CATPDGTVIKGEQFF.

In its sample, this clonotype was seen a few times. V gene TRBV12-3 or TRBV12-4 combines with J gene TRBJ2-5; D is undetermined. Trimming removed 3 bases at V and 6 bases at J, with 5 bases between. This CDR3 has 11 amino acids. In DNA, the CDR3 is TGTGCCAGCAGTTTCAGTCAGACCCAGTACTTC. Translation gives CASSFSQTQYF.

This clonotype appeared a few times. This chain joins TRBV6-6 and TRBJ1-3; D call uncertain. This CDR3 has 15 amino acids. Germline-derived CDR1 and CDR2 are MNHNY and SVGAGI (reference sequence). Trimming cost V 5 bases and J 0 bases, with 11 bases left between them. The CDR3 DNA reads TGTGCCAGCAGTACTACACTGTTCTCTGGAAACACCATATATTTT. This codes for CASSTTLFSGNTIYF.

This clonotype was seen a handful of times. The V call is TRBV9, the J call TRBJ2-1, with TRBD2 matching over 7 bases. Per the germline V gene, CDR1 is SGDLS and CDR2 is YYNGEE. Trimming cost V 3 bases and J 4 bases; bases outside gene matches: 7. The CDR3 covers 15 residues. The CDR3 here is CASSAGPSGYNEQFF. As DNA, the CDR3 is TGTGCCAGCAGCGCCGGACCTAGCGGATACAATGAGCAGTTCTTC.